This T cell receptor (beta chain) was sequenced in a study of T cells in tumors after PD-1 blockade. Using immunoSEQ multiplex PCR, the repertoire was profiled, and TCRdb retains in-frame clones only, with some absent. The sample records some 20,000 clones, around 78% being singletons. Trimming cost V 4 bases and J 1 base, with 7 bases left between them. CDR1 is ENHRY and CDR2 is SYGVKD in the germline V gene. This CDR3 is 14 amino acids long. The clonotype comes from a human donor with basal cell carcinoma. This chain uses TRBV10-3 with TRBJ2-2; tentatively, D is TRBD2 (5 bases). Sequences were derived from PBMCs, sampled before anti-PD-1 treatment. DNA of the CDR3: TGTGCCATCAGTGTTCGGGAGAACACCGGGGAGCTGTTTTTT. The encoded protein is CAISVRENTGELFF.